This T cell receptor (beta chain) was sequenced during a study of cytomegalovirus exposure and HLA in healthy donors. Whole-study findings and limits: Indistinguishable V segments, including TRBV6-2 and TRBV6-3, were excluded. Associated with cytomegalovirus, according to the listing, were around 160 TCR beta chains. In an earlier analysis, most TCR beta V segments were productive about 87% or about 30% of the time.

From germline, CDR1 is SGHRS and CDR2 YFSETQ. V was clipped by 4 bases and J by 6 bases; unmatched bases: 5. This CDR3 has 13 residues. Although they were nominally healthy when sampled, donors likely had unrecorded immune exposures. PCR used 60 Vbeta primers and 13 Jbeta primers. Assay: immunoSEQ multiplex PCR; the TCRdb copy retains only in-frame clones and omits some. The table lists about 160,000 clones, less than 90% of them singletons. As for this clone: What it recognizes is unknown.

The source material was PBMCs. V is TRBV5-1 and J is TRBJ2-7; TRBD1 agrees at 9 bases. The sequence was collected from a man in his thirties or forties in good health and CMV-seronegative. The CDR3 sequence: CASSPGTGFEQYF. The CDR3 DNA reads TGCGCCAGCAGCCCCGGGACAGGGTTCGAGCAGTACTTC.